The clone carrying this TCR beta chain was found many times. No antigen is known for it. The data stem from a study of spatial heterogeneity in lung cancer. The overall study: Among detected sequences, beta-chain ones consistently exceeded alpha-chain ones in number.

The V gene lost 6 bases and the J gene lost 9 bases, with 9 bases spanning the gap. The length of the CDR3 is 12 residues. All TCR cDNA molecules were individually tagged with a unique molecular identifier. TCRdb re-derived calls from the 5' RACE reads in MiXCR, one entry per CDR3 protein. This repertoire shows 24,000 or so distinct CDR3 sequences, 5.5% to 7% found once; its top ten account for approximately 15%. Study-level findings and limits: Ubiquitous, expanded tumor-derived TCRs were more frequently observed in blood at resection than at follow-up.

Time point reported: sample taken at primary tumor resection. Without sorting, whole RNA was sequenced from tumor, nontumor lung or frozen PBMC. There were 65 or so donors, all of them untreated patients with early-stage non-small cell lung cancer. This receptor was obtained from a male donor with early-stage non-small cell lung cancer. This sequence joins TRBV12-3 or TRBV12-4 and TRBJ1-6, with D perhaps TRBD1 (5 bases). The starting material was PBMCs, obtained at surgery. CDR3: CASSLGTSPLHF. In DNA, the CDR3 is TGTGCCAGCAGCCTTGGGACTTCACCCCTCCACTTT.